Shown below are 7 T cell receptor beta chains from a single sample sequenced in a study of graft-versus-host responses after intestinal transplantation. The antigens for these receptors are not known. Sequenced by immunoSEQ multiplex PCR; TCRdb stores in-frame clones only, minus some. The table lists 90,000 to 120,000 clones, about 87% of them singletons. Material: unstimulated CD4+ T cells sorted from spleen or lymph node cells, obtained before transplant. The receptors were gathered from a human donor who was the organ donor for an intestinal transplant.

This clone was counted a single time. The V gene is TRBV4-1, the J gene TRBJ1-6; no clear D gene. V was trimmed by 1 base and J by 7 bases, leaving 14 bases between them. CDR3 length equals 16 residues. CDR1 MGHRA and CDR2 YSYEKL come from the germline V gene. For the CDR3, the DNA is TGCGCCAGCAGCCAAGTCTTGGGCAGTAGGAATTCACCCCTCCACTTT. The encoded protein is CASSQVLGSRNSPLHF.

The count of this clone is one. CDR3 loop: CASSITFTGETQYF. The CDR3 DNA sequence: TGTGCCAGCAGTATTACATTTACTGGGGAGACCCAGTACTTC. V and J are TRBV6-1 and TRBJ2-5, with D unclear. Looked up from germline, CDR1 is MNHNS and CDR2 is SASEGT. V was pared by 5 bases and J by 5 bases, with 15 bases between. CDR3 length: 14 residues.

This clone was counted between two and nine times. The gene calls are TRBV4-1 and TRBJ1-3; a weak D match, TRBD1 (5 bases). The CDR3 contains 14 residues. Deletions cut 2 bases from V and 9 bases from J, with 14 bases between. CDR1 is MGHRA and CDR2 is YSYEKL in the germline V gene. The chain's CDR3 is CASSQRQGLGTIYF. The CDR3 DNA reads as TGCGCCAGCAGCCAAAGGCAGGGTCTGGGCACCATATATTTT.

This clone has just one count. The chain employs TRBV7-2 and TRBJ1-3; D possibly corresponds to TRBD1 (5 bases). Looked up from germline, CDR1 is SGHTA and CDR2 is FQGNSA. The CDR3 runs 18 residues. The V gene lost 2 bases and the J gene lost 0 bases, with 17 bases spanning the gap. The CDR3 coding sequence is TGTGCCAGCAGCTTATTACAGGCTGGGCTGGGCTCTGGAAACACCATATATTTT. Translated, it gives CASSLLQAGLGSGNTIYF.

Written as DNA, the CDR3 is TGTGCCAGCAATAGGCGGCCCAACACTGAAGCTTTCTTT. Protein product: CASNRRPNTEAFF. This chain links TRBV6-6 with TRBJ1-1; no clear D. The CDR3 runs to 13 residues. V gave up 7 bases and J gave up 2 bases, with 11 bases separating them. Germline V lookup: CDR1 MNHNY, CDR2 SVGAGI (reference sequence).

A word on this clone: Additional DNA sequences in this sample encode the identical CDR3. This rearrangement joins TRBV19 to TRBJ1-2; tentative D call: TRBD1 (6 bases). V was pared by 5 bases and J by 7 bases, with 23 bases between. Germline lookup yields CDR1 LNHDA and CDR2 SQIVND (reference sequence). The CDR3 runs to 16 residues. CDR3 DNA sequence: TGTGCCAGTAGTCATCAAGGAGGGGGGCTGGGAGCTGGCTACACCTTC. Translated: CASSHQGGGLGAGYTF.

The chain carries TRBV7-3 and TRBJ2-3; tentatively, D is TRBD1 or TRBD2 (6 bases each). Trimming took off 1 base at V and 0 bases at J, with 11 bases between the two ends. The germline CDR1 and CDR2 sequences are SGHTA and FQGTGA. The length of the CDR3 is 16 residues. The CDR3 is CASSLIGGGSTDTQYF. CDR3 DNA: TGTGCCAGCAGCTTAATAGGGGGAGGAAGCACAGATACGCAGTATTTT.